This T cell receptor (beta chain) is drawn from a study of stem cell transplantation in POMP-related autoinflammatory disease. Looking at the study overall: Impaired MHC class I-dependent CD8+ differentiation was hypothesized from defective thymoproteasomes. CD8+ T cells were low and CD4+ cells naive-skewed before transplant.

This clone showed up just once. The antigen remains undetermined. Study observations and caveats: Across all analyzed T-cell subsets, patients with PRAID tended toward reduced diversity and increased clonality. Fewer unique TRB V-J gene pairings were identified in patients with PRAID.

TCRdb keeps only in-frame clones here, not all; method: immunoSEQ multiplex PCR. The table records about 8,900 clones, roughly 92% of them present only once. Prominent immunodeficiency with autoinflammation defined PRAID. The V gene's germline CDR1 is SGDLS and CDR2 YYNGEE. The ends lost 0 bases at V and 0 bases at J; junction bases unmatched: 3. The CDR3 has 15 residues. This receptor was identified in a human donor with POMP-related autoinflammation and immune dysregulation (PRAID). The chain links TRBV9 to TRBJ2-7, with 7 bases identical to TRBD1. The source was CD8+ T cells from PBMCs, collected before stem cell transplantation. CDR3 nucleotide sequence: TGTGCCAGCAGCGTAGCTGGGGACAGCTCCTACGAGCAGTACTTC. Translated, it gives CASSVAGDSSYEQYF.